The 25 T cell receptor beta chains presented below share a single source sample, sequenced in a study of T cells after yellow fever vaccination (dated 2019 in TCRdb). Per the publication, the treatment or condition label means: live attenuated yellow fever vaccine strain. The library came from 5' RACE. Sequencing was performed on an Illumina HiSeq 2500. TCRdb redid the processing of the public reads, applying fastp at Q25 and MiXCR, and retained in-frame beta chains. Each record represents a unique CDR3 protein, reported with the most common genes and DNA among its rows. The sample contains nearly 550,000 distinct CDR3 sequences, 15% to 20% of them found a single time. The ten largest clones capture around 15% of the sample. The starting material was PBMCs, obtained 15 days after the yellow fever booster vaccination. The origin of the receptors is a man aged 30 to 45 who received the YFV17D yellow fever vaccine.

The V gene is TRBV20-1, the J gene TRBJ1-1, with D tentatively TRBD1 (5 bases). V lost 1 base and J 1 base, leaving 10 bases between the germline ends. CDR3 length: 14 residues. Germline-derived CDR1 and CDR2 are DFQATT and SNEGSKA (reference sequence). CDR3 nucleotide sequence: TGCAGTGCTAGAGGGGGGACTCAGAACACTGAAGCTTTCTTT. Translating it yields CSARGGTQNTEAFF.

This clonotype was observed a few times. The rearrangement uses TRBV11-3 and TRBJ2-2; a weak D match, TRBD2 (7 bases). CDR1 and CDR2 (germline): SGHNT, YENEEA. V was clipped by 0 bases and J by 4 bases, with 12 bases between them. CDR3 length: 16 amino acids. CDR3 sequence reads: CASSLDYGGRTGELFF. The CDR3 coding sequence is TGTGCCAGCAGCTTAGATTACGGGGGGCGCACCGGGGAGCTGTTTTTT.

This clonotype was counted a few times. This rearrangement joins TRBV5-4 to TRBJ2-1, with D possibly matching TRBD2 (6 bases). This CDR3 is built from 15 residues. The V end was cut by 2 bases, the J end by 3 bases, with 12 bases between. CDR1 is SGHNT and CDR2 is YYREEE in the germline V gene (reference sequence). The CDR3 DNA reads TGTGCCAGCAGCTTTGACCCAGCGGGCTACAATGAGCAGTTCTTC. This gives the protein CASSFDPAGYNEQFF.

The CDR3 reads CASSWSRDGRAYEQYF. DNA of the CDR3: TGCGCCAGCAGCTGGAGTCGTGACGGGAGGGCCTACGAGCAGTACTTC. The genes are TRBV5-1 and TRBJ2-7; 8 nucleotides match TRBD2. Germline V gene data show CDR1 as SGHRS and CDR2 as YFSETQ. This CDR3 is 16 amino acids long. The J segment lost 2 bases and the V segment lost 3 bases, leaving 10 bases of the junction unmatched.

This clonotype has just a few counts. The chain uses TRBV2 and TRBJ2-1; the D gene is possibly TRBD2 (5 bases). Germline V gene sequence: CDR1 SNHLY, CDR2 FYNNEI. Trimming pared 4 bases from V and 0 bases from J, leaving 10 bases between. This CDR3 has 15 amino acids. Here the CDR3 reads CASSGSGNSYNEQFF. Written as DNA, the CDR3 is TGTGCCAGCAGTGGTTCGGGAAACTCCTACAATGAGCAGTTCTTC. Full variable domain (outside the CDR3, taken from reference TRBV2 and TRBJ2-1): EPEVTQTPSHQVTQMGQEVILRCVPISNHLYFYWYRQILGQKVEFLVSFYNNEISEKSEIFDDQFSVERPDGSNFTLKIRSTKLEDSAMYFCASSGSGNSYNEQFFGPGTRLTVL.

The chain uses TRBV5-4 and TRBJ2-2, with D possibly TRBD1 on 5 matching bases. The CDR3 sequence is 16 residues long. Germline-derived CDR1 and CDR2 are SGHNT and YYREEE (reference sequence). The V end was cut by 1 base, the J end by 6 bases, with 16 bases between. The CDR3 DNA sequence: TGTGCCAGCAGCTTGAAGACCCAGGGCAGGCCCGGGGAGCTGTTTTTT. Amino acids: CASSLKTQGRPGELFF.

The CDR3 DNA reads TGTGCCAGCAGCTTAGAACCTGGGGCCAACGTCCTGACTTTC. As protein: CASSLEPGANVLTF. V and J are TRBV11-2 and TRBJ2-6, with no clear D. Trimming removed 0 bases at V and 2 bases at J, with 2 bases between. This CDR3 is 14 amino acids long. CDR1 and CDR2 (germline): SGHAT, FQNNGV.

This clonotype was observed a handful of times. The rearrangement links TRBV27 to TRBJ2-1, with a weak D call TRBD2 (6 bases). This CDR3 is built from 15 residues. Germline CDR1 is MNHEY and CDR2 is SMNVEV (reference sequence). Trimming cost V 5 bases and J 2 bases, with 13 bases left between them. The CDR3 here is CASSRGTGAYNEQFF. The DNA of the CDR3 is TGTGCCAGCAGTAGAGGGACTGGTGCCTACAATGAGCAGTTCTTC.

The chain joins TRBV7-8 to TRBJ2-5; D is ambiguous. This CDR3 region has 18 residues. Looked up from germline, CDR1 is SGHVS and CDR2 is FQNEAQ. Trimming removed 5 bases at V and 5 bases at J, with 27 bases between. The CDR3 region is CASSARRRKEMRLETQYF. Written as DNA, the CDR3 is TGTGCCAGCAGCGCCCGGCGGCGGAAGGAGATGAGGTTGGAGACCCAGTACTTC. The complete variable domain, with remaining parts taken from reference TRBV7-8 and TRBJ2-5, reads GAGVSQSPRYKVAKRGQDVALRCDPISGHVSLFWYQQALGQGPEFLTYFQNEAQLDKSGLPSDRFFAERPEGSVSTLKIQRTQQEDSAVYLCASSARRRKEMRLETQYFGPGTRLLVL.

J is TRBJ2-1 and V is TRBV5-6, with 8 bases aligning to TRBD1. V shed 2 bases, J shed 6 bases, and the junction held 1 base outside the gene matches. Germline loops: CDR1 SGHDT, CDR2 YYEEEE. This CDR3 has 13 residues. CDR3 coding DNA: TGTGCCAGCAGCTTCGGGACAGGCAATGAGCAGTTCTTC. Translation: CASSFGTGNEQFF.

This clonotype was picked up a small number of times. The chain joins TRBV19 to TRBJ2-7, with TRBD1 matching 9 bases. The germline V gene encodes CDR1 LNHDA and CDR2 SQIVND (reference sequence). The V segment lost 3 bases and the J segment 3 bases; nucleotides outside the gene matches: 3. The CDR3 is 14 amino acids. Here the CDR3 DNA reads TGTGCCAGTAGTATGGTGGGACAGGGCTACGAGCAGTACTTC. Protein sequence: CASSMVGQGYEQYF.

This clonotype occurred a few times. The V call is TRBV28, the J call TRBJ2-7, with D hard to call. This CDR3 has 10 amino acids. Germline CDR1 reads MDHEN; CDR2 reads SYDVKM. Trimming took 3 bases from V and 5 from J, leaving 2 bases between them. The chain's CDR3 is CASSFDEQYF. The CDR3 DNA reads TGTGCCAGCAGTTTTGACGAGCAGTACTTC. The full variable domain, rest sourced from reference TRBV28 and TRBJ2-7, is DVKVTQSSRYLVKRTGEKVFLECVQDMDHENMFWYRQDPGLGLRLIYFSYDVKMKEKGDIPEGYSVSREKKERFSLILESASTNQTSMYLCASSFDEQYFGPGTRLTVT.

At least ten counts were recorded for this clonotype. This chain joins TRBV12-3 or TRBV12-4 and TRBJ1-3; D gene uncertain. CDR3 length: 13 residues. Between the trimmed V and J ends, which lost 5 bases and 0 bases, there was a span of 5 bases. This CDR3 is CASSENSGNTIYF. The DNA of the CDR3 is TGTGCCAGCAGTGAGAACTCTGGAAACACCATATATTTT.

The V call is TRBV5-1, the J call TRBJ2-1, with D tentatively TRBD2 (6 bases). This CDR3 spans 15 amino acids. Trimming cost V 0 bases and J 8 bases, with 15 bases left between them. Germline V gene lookup returns CDR1 SGHRS and CDR2 YFSETQ. CDR3 nucleotide sequence: TGCGCCAGCAGCTTGGCCGCGACTAGTAGAGATGAGCAGTTCTTC. As protein: CASSLAATSRDEQFF.

The chain joins TRBV18 to TRBJ1-1, with 9 bases fitting TRBD1. Germline V lookup: CDR1 KGHSH, CDR2 LQKENI. After removal of 3 bases from V and 5 bases from J, the junction contained 10 bases not matched to a gene. This CDR3 region has 16 residues. CDR3 DNA sequence: TGTGCCAGCTCACCTCCGCTGGGACAGGGTTCGACTGAAGCTTTCTTT. Protein: CASSPPLGQGSTEAFF.

The chain employs TRBV6-1 and TRBJ2-3; maybe TRBD2 (5 bases). Between the trimmed V and J ends, which lost 1 base and 7 bases, there was a span of 9 bases. This CDR3 is built from 13 residues. Germline values: CDR1 MNHNS, CDR2 SASEGT. Written as DNA, the CDR3 is TGTGCCAGCAGTGAAGTCGAGGGAAATACGCAGTATTTT. Its protein product is CASSEVEGNTQYF.

The rearrangement joins TRBV19 to TRBJ1-1; D gene ambiguous. The V gene's germline CDR1 is LNHDA and CDR2 SQIVND (reference sequence). This CDR3 has 14 amino acids. V shed 7 bases and J shed 2 bases, with 14 bases lying between them. In nucleotides, the CDR3 is TGTGCCAGTACCCTCGACGGGGTTAACACTGAAGCTTTCTTT. This sequence encodes CASTLDGVNTEAFF.

A few counts support this clonotype. The chain is built from TRBV6-9 and TRBJ2-7; 9 nucleotides line up with TRBD2. Germline values: CDR1 MNHGY, CDR2 SVAAGI. CDR3 length equals 16 residues. Trimming cost V 1 base and J 0 bases; bases outside gene matches: 4. The CDR3 bases are TGTGCCAGCAGTTATTATTCAGCGGGGGGCTCCTACGAGCAGTACTTC. Protein sequence: CASSYYSAGGSYEQYF.

The chain has TRBV9 and TRBJ2-1; 11 bases fit TRBD2. J lost 10 bases, V lost 0 bases, and 12 bases had no gene match. CDR3 size: 17 residues. Germline V CDR1 and CDR2: SGDLS, YYNGEE. In DNA, the CDR3 is TGTGCCAGCAGCGTAGGGCCGGTAGCGGGAGGGCCAGGGGAGCAGTTCTTC. Its protein product is CASSVGPVAGGPGEQFF. Complete variable domain (other parts from reference TRBV9 and TRBJ2-1): DSGVTQTPKHLITATGQRVTLRCSPRSGDLSVYWYQQSLDQGLQFLIQYYNGEERAKGNILERFSAQQFPDLHSELNLSSLELGDSALYFCASSVGPVAGGPGEQFFGPGTRLTVL.

The chain carries TRBV20-1 and TRBJ1-4, with D unresolved. V was pared by 5 bases and J by 4 bases, with 11 bases between. CDR3 length equals 13 residues. Germline CDR1 and CDR2: DFQATT and SNEGSKA (reference sequence). The CDR3 reads CSAQLTGNEKLFF. The CDR3 DNA reads TGCAGTGCTCAGTTGACGGGTAATGAAAAACTGTTTTTT.

This clonotype was counted only a few times. The V gene is TRBV28, the J gene TRBJ2-1; no reliable D call. This CDR3 is built from 13 residues. V lost 6 bases, J lost 5 bases, and 11 bases lay in between. Germline V gene lookup returns CDR1 MDHEN and CDR2 SYDVKM. As DNA, the CDR3 is TGTGCCAGCAGGGCCAGCATAAACAATGAGCAGTTCTTC. This sequence encodes CASRASINNEQFF.

The gene calls are TRBV7-9 and TRBJ2-3; 8 nucleotides agree with TRBD2. The CDR3 is 16 amino acids. The germline V gene has CDR1 SEHNR and CDR2 FQNEAQ (reference sequence). Trimming removed 3 bases from V and 2 bases from J; junction bases left unmatched: 7. In DNA form, the CDR3 reads TGTGCCAGCAGCTTCAGAAAGCGGGAGATCACAGATACGCAGTATTTT. Its translation is CASSFRKREITDTQYF.

The rearrangement uses TRBV20-1 and TRBJ2-7, with 7 bases that match TRBD1. This CDR3 is 12 amino acids long. CDR1 is DFQATT, CDR2 SNEGSKA, per germline (reference sequence). CDR3 bases: TGCAGCGTCCGGGACAGCACCTACGAGCAGTACTTC. This translates into CSVRDSTYEQYF.

There are a few counts of this clonotype. CDR3 loop: CASSRIVDRAYEQYF. DNA of the CDR3: TGTGCCAGCAGCCGCATAGTCGACCGAGCCTACGAGCAGTACTTC. This chain connects TRBV7-2 to TRBJ2-7; no clear D gene. CDR3 length: 15 amino acids. The ends were cut back, 5 bases at V and 2 bases at J, with 16 bases in the middle. In germline, CDR1 is SGHTA, CDR2 FQGNSA.

This chain joins TRBV29-1 and TRBJ2-7; D remains ambiguous. The length of the CDR3 is 14 residues. Germline V lookup: CDR1 SQVTM, CDR2 ANQGSEA. V dropped 4 bases and J dropped 5 bases, with 18 bases sitting between them. The CDR3 here is CSVASIGQWDEQYF. The CDR3 region has the DNA TGCAGCGTTGCCTCAATTGGGCAGTGGGACGAGCAGTACTTC.